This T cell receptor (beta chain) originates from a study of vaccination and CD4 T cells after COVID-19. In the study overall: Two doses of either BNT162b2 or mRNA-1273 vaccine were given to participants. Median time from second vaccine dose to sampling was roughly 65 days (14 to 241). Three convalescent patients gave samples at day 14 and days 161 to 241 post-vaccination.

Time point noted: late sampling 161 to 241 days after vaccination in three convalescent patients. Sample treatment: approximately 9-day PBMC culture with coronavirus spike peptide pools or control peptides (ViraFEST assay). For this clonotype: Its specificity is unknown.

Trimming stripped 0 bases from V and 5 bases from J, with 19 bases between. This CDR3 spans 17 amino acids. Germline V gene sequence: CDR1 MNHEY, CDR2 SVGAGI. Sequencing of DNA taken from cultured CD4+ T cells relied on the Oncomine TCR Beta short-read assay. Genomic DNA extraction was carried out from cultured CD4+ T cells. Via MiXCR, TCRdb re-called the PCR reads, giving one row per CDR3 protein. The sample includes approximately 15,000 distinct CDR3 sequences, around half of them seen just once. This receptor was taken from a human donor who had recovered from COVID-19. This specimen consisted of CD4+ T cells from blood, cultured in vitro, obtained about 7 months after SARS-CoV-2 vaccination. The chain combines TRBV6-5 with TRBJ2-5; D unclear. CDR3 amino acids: CASSYSTWAYESETQYF. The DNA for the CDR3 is TGTGCCAGCAGTTACTCGACCTGGGCATACGAGTCGGAGACCCAGTACTTC.